Following are 31 T cell receptor beta chains from one sample sequenced in a study of identical twins. TCRdb re-analysed the 5' RACE reads in MiXCR, keeping a single row per CDR3 protein. This table holds approximately 690,000 distinct CDR3 sequences, around 6.1% found once. Sequences were obtained from naive T cells sorted from blood. The receptors originated from a man younger than 35 in good health.

This clonotype was counted ten times or more. The chain couples TRBV24-1 to TRBJ2-3; perhaps TRBD2 as D (5 bases). Germline values: CDR1 KGHDR, CDR2 SFDVKD. The CDR3 length is 14 residues. Between the trimmed V and J ends, which lost 9 bases and 2 bases, there was a span of 14 bases. CDR3 nucleotide sequence: TGTGCCACCGAATTGAGCGGAACCACAGATACGCAGTATTTT. The encoded protein is CATELSGTTDTQYF.

This clonotype was counted a few times. V usage is TRBV3-1 and J usage is TRBJ2-3; 13 nucleotides agree with TRBD2. The trim removed 4 bases at V and 5 bases at J, leaving 9 bases unmatched. The CDR3 length is 17 residues. CDR1 is LGHDT and CDR2 is YNNKEL in the germline V gene (reference sequence). CDR3 nucleotide sequence: TGTGCCAGCAGCCGACGGACTAGCGGGAGATGGGAAGATACGCAGTATTTT. This gives the protein CASSRRTSGRWEDTQYF.

This clonotype was detected a few times. V is TRBV29-1 and J is TRBJ2-1; 7 positions match TRBD1. Germline V gene sequence: CDR1 SQVTM, CDR2 ANQGSEA. This CDR3 has 15 residues. V dropped 5 bases and J dropped 5; count of bases not matched to a gene: 12. The CDR3 DNA follows: TGCAGCGTTCGCAGCCAGACAGGGTATAACAATGAGCAGTTCTTC. Its translation is CSVRSQTGYNNEQFF.

This clonotype was seen repeatedly, ten times or more. The genes are TRBV5-6 and TRBJ1-6; 7 bases match TRBD1. The CDR3 runs 14 residues. CDR1 and CDR2 (germline): SGHDT, YYEEEE. J lost 6 bases, V lost 4 bases, and 4 bases had no gene match. The CDR3 loop is CASSTGVGNSPLHF. CDR3 sequence (DNA): TGTGCCAGCAGCACAGGGGTGGGTAATTCACCCCTCCACTTT. The whole variable domain, remainder taken from reference TRBV5-6 and TRBJ1-6, is DAGVTQSPTHLIKTRGQQVTLRCSPKSGHDTVSWYQQALGQGPQFIFQYYEEEERQRGNFPDRFSGHQFPNYSSELNVNALLLGDSALYLCASSTGVGNSPLHFGNGTRLTVT.

Ten or more counts support this clonotype. V usage is TRBV6-1 and J usage is TRBJ2-7; 12 nucleotides align to TRBD2. Losses at the gene ends were 10 bases for V and 5 bases for J; bases not matched to a gene: 12. CDR1 and CDR2 (germline): MNHNS, SASEGT. This CDR3 region has 15 residues. The CDR3 loop reads CATRWETSGSHEQYV. CDR3 sequence (DNA): TGTGCCACCCGGTGGGAGACTAGCGGGAGTCACGAGCAGTACGTC.

This clonotype has at least ten counts. This sequence joins TRBV5-5 and TRBJ2-1; TRBD2 agrees at 7 bases. CDR3 size: 14 residues. The V segment lost 1 base and the J segment 10 bases; nucleotides outside the gene matches: 8. Germline values: CDR1 SGHKS, CDR2 YYEKEE (reference sequence). Written as DNA, the CDR3 is TGTGCCAGCAGCTTGCCGACTAGCCTTAACGAGCAGTTCTTC. This gives the protein CASSLPTSLNEQFF.

This clonotype was detected a few times. The chain uses TRBV29-1 and TRBJ2-7, with D uncertain. CDR1 and CDR2 from the germline V gene are SQVTM and ANQGSEA. This CDR3 spans 13 amino acids. V was clipped by 0 bases and J by 0 bases, with 6 bases between them. The CDR3 DNA is TGCAGCGTTGAAGACACCCGCTCCTACGAGCAGTACTTC. Its protein product is CSVEDTRSYEQYF.

V usage is TRBV18 and J usage is TRBJ1-1; 9 positions match TRBD1. The V segment lost 6 bases and the J segment 0 bases; nucleotides outside the gene matches: 14. CDR1 KGHSH and CDR2 LQKENI come from the germline V gene. The length of the CDR3 is 18 residues. The DNA of the CDR3 is TGTGCCAGCTCTCAAAAACCGGGACAGGGAATTATGAACACTGAAGCTTTCTTT. Its translation is CASSQKPGQGIMNTEAFF.

This clonotype was seen at least ten times. DNA for the CDR3: TGTGCCAGCCGTCGCAGTCTAGCGGGAACCGGGGAGCTGTTTTTT. It specifies CASRRSLAGTGELFF. This chain connects TRBV6-2 or TRBV6-3 to TRBJ2-2, with 9 positions matching TRBD2. Germline CDR1 and CDR2: MNHEY and SVGEGT. J lost 5 bases, V lost 8 bases, and 9 bases had no gene match. The CDR3 loop spans 15 amino acids.

This clonotype came up a few times. This chain connects TRBV6-4 to TRBJ2-3; 12 bases fit TRBD2. The CDR3 loop spans 15 amino acids. V was clipped by 4 bases and J by 4 bases; unmatched bases: 3. CDR1 MRHNA and CDR2 SNTAGT come from the germline V gene. Here the CDR3 reads CASSVLAGGPDTQYF. The CDR3 region has the DNA TGTGCCAGCAGTGTACTAGCGGGAGGTCCAGATACGCAGTATTTT.

This clonotype was counted ten times or more. The chain carries TRBV12-3 or TRBV12-4 and TRBJ2-3; no clear D gene. This CDR3 is built from 12 residues. The V end lost 6 bases, the J end lost 2 bases, and 6 bases lay between the germline ends. The CDR3 loop reads CASSSNTDTQYF. In DNA form, the CDR3 reads TGTGCCAGCAGCTCCAACACAGATACGCAGTATTTT.

The rearrangement joins TRBV24-1 to TRBJ2-2, with D perhaps matching TRBD2 (6 bases). This CDR3 is built from 16 residues. Germline-derived CDR1 and CDR2 are KGHDR and SFDVKD. The V end was cut by 5 bases, the J end by 4 bases, with 16 bases between. The CDR3 bases are TGTGCCACCAGTGTAAGGGCCCCGCGGGGCACCGGGGAGCTGTTTTTT. This sequence encodes CATSVRAPRGTGELFF.

There are a few counts of this clonotype. One end of the junction varies from germline; a read error may be responsible. The J gene is TRBJ2-2, the V gene TRBV15; 10 nucleotides align to TRBD1. CDR1 LNHNV and CDR2 YYDKDF come from the germline V gene (reference sequence). The CDR3 totals 14 residues. The CDR3 protein is CASRGTGDPGELFF. CDR3 bases: TGTGCCTCCAGGGGGACAGGGGATCCCGGGGAGCTGTTTTTT.

This clonotype was seen more than once but under ten times. The chain combines TRBV13 with TRBJ2-3; D not resolved. The V gene's germline CDR1 is PRHDT and CDR2 FYEKMQ (reference sequence). This CDR3 spans 12 amino acids. V gave up 4 bases and J gave up 7 bases, with 9 bases separating them. The CDR3 spells CASSYGRNTQYF. The CDR3 nucleotides read TGTGCCAGCAGCTACGGGCGGAATACGCAGTATTTT. The variable domain in full, with the rest retrieved from reference TRBV13 and TRBJ2-3, is AAGVIQSPRHLIKEKRETATLKCYPIPRHDTVYWYQQGPGQDPQFLISFYEKMQSDKGSIPDRFSAQQFSDYHSELNMSSLELGDSALYFCASSYGRNTQYFGPGTRLTVL.

V and J are TRBV7-9 and TRBJ2-3; D is unclear. Germline V lookup: CDR1 SEHNR, CDR2 FQNEAQ (reference sequence). CDR3 length: 12 amino acids. V was cut by 5 bases and J by 5 bases, with 8 bases left in between. The CDR3 region is CASSPNKDTQYF. DNA for the CDR3: TGTGCCAGCAGCCCTAACAAAGATACGCAGTATTTT.

V gene TRBV18 combines with J gene TRBJ2-1, with D possibly matching TRBD2 (6 bases). The CDR3 extends over 14 amino acids. Per germline, CDR1 KGHSH and CDR2 LQKENI. V dropped 6 bases and J dropped 6 bases, with 15 bases sitting between them. The CDR3 DNA reads as TGTGCCAGCTCCCCGGAGGGGAATCTCAATGAGCAGTTCTTC. Translated: CASSPEGNLNEQFF.

This clonotype was detected many times. The chain has TRBV12-3 or TRBV12-4 and TRBJ2-1; D tentatively fits TRBD1 or TRBD2 (6 bases each). The CDR3 spans 20 residues. V lost 8 bases, J lost 0 bases, and 29 bases lay in between. The CDR3 loop reads CASRWVGGTNPKSSYNEQFF. CDR3 sequence (DNA): TGTGCCAGCCGCTGGGTGGGGGGCACTAACCCGAAGAGCTCCTACAATGAGCAGTTCTTC.

This clonotype was seen repeatedly, ten times or more. The rearrangement joins TRBV7-7 to TRBJ2-2; D remains ambiguous. The CDR3 loop spans 15 amino acids. V was trimmed by 5 bases and J by 6 bases, leaving 16 bases between them. Germline CDR1 SSHAT, CDR2 FNYEAQ (reference sequence). In DNA, the CDR3 is TGTGCCAGCAGCCCGGACCCCGCGTCTGCCGGGGAGCTGTTTTTT. This codes for CASSPDPASAGELFF.

DNA for the CDR3: TGCAGTGCTAGAGATCCGCTAGCACGGCACGAGCAGTACTTC. Protein sequence: CSARDPLARHEQYF. The chain employs TRBV20-1 and TRBJ2-7; D is possibly TRBD2 (5 bases). Germline lookup yields CDR1 DFQATT and CDR2 SNEGSKA (reference sequence). The CDR3 extends over 14 amino acids. Trimming removed 0 bases from V and 5 bases from J, with 14 bases in between.

In its sample, this clonotype was seen many times. The chain employs TRBV12-3 or TRBV12-4 and TRBJ2-7; D uncertain. The ends were cut back, 3 bases at V and 4 bases at J, with 13 bases in the middle. The CDR3 totals 14 residues. CDR3 loop: CASSFSRSAYEQYV. In nucleotides, the CDR3 is TGTGCCAGCAGTTTTAGTCGGAGCGCATACGAGCAGTACGTC.

Of note for this clonotype: A much larger clone lies a single base off, so this may be a read error. The chain combines TRBV10-3 with TRBJ2-3, with D unclear. CDR1 is ENHRY and CDR2 is SYGVKD in the germline V gene. With 4 bases removed from V and 2 bases from J, the gap between germline ends came to 16 bases. This CDR3 region has 16 residues. CDR3 loop: CAISGAREIPTDTQYF. The CDR3 DNA reads as TGTGCCATCAGTGGGGCCAGAGAAATTCCCACAGATACGCAGTATTTT.

This clonotype was recorded many times. The chain couples TRBV12-3 or TRBV12-4 to TRBJ2-1, with TRBD2 identical over 9 bases. With 6 bases clipped from V and 8 bases from J, the junction kept 14 bases outside the gene matches. The CDR3 spans 16 residues. CDR3: CASSPFSLLAGDEQFF. For the CDR3, the DNA is TGTGCCAGCAGCCCCTTTTCCCTACTAGCGGGCGATGAGCAGTTCTTC.

This clonotype was found many times. The chain carries TRBV12-3 or TRBV12-4 and TRBJ1-6; D is uncertain. The CDR3 spans 13 residues. The V and J ends lost 6 bases and 9 bases respectively, with 12 bases between them. Here the CDR3 reads CASSRLNGSPLHF. The CDR3 DNA reads as TGTGCCAGCAGCAGACTTAATGGTTCACCCCTCCACTTT.

V gene TRBV27 combines with J gene TRBJ2-4; unclear D gene. Germline V gives CDR1 MNHEY, CDR2 SMNVEV (reference sequence). This CDR3 has 13 amino acids. With 6 bases removed from V and 3 bases from J, the gap between germline ends came to 9 bases. The CDR3 DNA sequence: TGTGCCAGCAGACTTGGGAACAAAAACATTCAGTACTTC. Translating it yields CASRLGNKNIQYF.

This clonotype was observed many times. This chain uses TRBV29-1 with TRBJ1-1; D is perhaps TRBD1 (5 bases). V was trimmed by 7 bases and J by 8 bases, leaving 14 bases between them. Germline CDR1 is SQVTM and CDR2 is ANQGSEA. This CDR3 comprises 11 residues. The CDR3 DNA reads as TGCAGCGCTGGCGGGGCAAAAGAAGCTTTCTTT. Residues: CSAGGAKEAFF.

This clonotype showed up many times. This chain uses TRBV12-3 or TRBV12-4 with TRBJ2-1; tentatively, D is TRBD2 (6 bases). Deletions cut 7 bases from V and 2 bases from J, with 18 bases between. The CDR3 contains 16 residues. The CDR3 DNA follows: TGTGCCAGCACCCTGGAGGGCCTATCCCCCTACAATGAGCAGTTCTTC. Its translation: CASTLEGLSPYNEQFF.

The gene calls are TRBV6-1 and TRBJ2-1, with TRBD2 identical over 7 bases. Germline V gives CDR1 MNHNS, CDR2 SASEGT. The CDR3 length is 12 residues. With V trimmed by 7 bases and J by 12 bases, 9 bases remained unmatched. The CDR3 region has the DNA TGTGCCAGCAACCTTAGACTAGCCGGGCAGTTCTTC. It yields the protein CASNLRLAGQFF.

This clonotype was counted at least ten times. The CDR3 DNA reads as TGTGCCAGCAGTTTAGCAGGGCACTATGGCTACACCTTC. Encoded protein: CASSLAGHYGYTF. The chain employs TRBV12-3 or TRBV12-4 and TRBJ1-2; D is ambiguous. V was clipped by 0 bases and J by 3 bases, with 5 bases between them. This CDR3 is built from 13 residues.

This clonotype was counted at least ten times. The chain uses TRBV6-5 and TRBJ2-1; D unclear. The CDR3 spans 12 residues. CDR1 MNHEY and CDR2 SVGAGI come from the germline V gene. V lost 7 bases, J lost 5 bases, and 9 bases lay in between. The CDR3 region has the DNA TGTGCCAGCATAGGCTTCAACAATGAGCAGTTCTTC. Residues: CASIGFNNEQFF.

The rearrangement joins TRBV6-5 to TRBJ2-7, with a weak D call TRBD2 (7 bases). The V end was cut by 2 bases, the J end by 5 bases, with 13 bases between. Germline values: CDR1 MNHEY, CDR2 SVGAGI. This CDR3 has 14 residues. The CDR3 DNA follows: TGTGCCAGCAGTTACGCAAAGGGGGGGAACGAGCAGTACGTC. This gives the protein CASSYAKGGNEQYV.

This clonotype was detected many times. This rearrangement joins TRBV6-1 to TRBJ1-5; unclear D gene. Germline-derived CDR1 and CDR2 are MNHNS and SASEGT. V was cut by 5 bases and J by 2 bases, with 13 bases left in between. CDR3 length: 15 amino acids. This CDR3 is CASSPTRYGNQPQHF. Written as DNA, the CDR3 is TGTGCCAGCAGTCCTACAAGGTATGGCAATCAGCCCCAGCATTTT.